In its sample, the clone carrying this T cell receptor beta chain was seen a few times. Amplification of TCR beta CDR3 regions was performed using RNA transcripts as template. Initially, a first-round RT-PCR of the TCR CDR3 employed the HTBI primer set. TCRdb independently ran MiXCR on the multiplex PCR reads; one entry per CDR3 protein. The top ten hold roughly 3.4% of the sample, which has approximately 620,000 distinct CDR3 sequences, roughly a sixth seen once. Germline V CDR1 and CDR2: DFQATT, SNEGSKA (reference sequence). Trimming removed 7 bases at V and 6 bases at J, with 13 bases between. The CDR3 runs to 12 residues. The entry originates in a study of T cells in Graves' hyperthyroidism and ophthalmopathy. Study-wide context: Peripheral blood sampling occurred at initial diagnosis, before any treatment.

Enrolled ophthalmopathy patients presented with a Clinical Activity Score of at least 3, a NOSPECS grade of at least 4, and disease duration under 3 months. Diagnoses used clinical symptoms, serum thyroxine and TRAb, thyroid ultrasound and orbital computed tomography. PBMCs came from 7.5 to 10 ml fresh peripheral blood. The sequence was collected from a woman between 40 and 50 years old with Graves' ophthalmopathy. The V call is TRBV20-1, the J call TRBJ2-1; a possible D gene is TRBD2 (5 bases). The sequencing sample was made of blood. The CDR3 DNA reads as TGCAGTGGACGTGAGGGTTCCAATGAGCAGTTCTTC. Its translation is CSGREGSNEQFF.